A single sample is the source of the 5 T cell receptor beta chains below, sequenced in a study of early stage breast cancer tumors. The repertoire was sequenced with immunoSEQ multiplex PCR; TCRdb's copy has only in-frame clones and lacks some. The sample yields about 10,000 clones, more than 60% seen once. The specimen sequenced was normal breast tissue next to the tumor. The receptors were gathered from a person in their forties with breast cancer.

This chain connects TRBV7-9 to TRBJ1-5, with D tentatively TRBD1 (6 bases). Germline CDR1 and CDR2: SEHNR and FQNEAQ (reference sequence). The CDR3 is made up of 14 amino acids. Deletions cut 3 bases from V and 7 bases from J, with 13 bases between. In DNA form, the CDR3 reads TGTGCCAGCAGCTTCGGGGGGCGTGGGCAGCCCCAGCATTTT. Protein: CASSFGGRGQPQHF.

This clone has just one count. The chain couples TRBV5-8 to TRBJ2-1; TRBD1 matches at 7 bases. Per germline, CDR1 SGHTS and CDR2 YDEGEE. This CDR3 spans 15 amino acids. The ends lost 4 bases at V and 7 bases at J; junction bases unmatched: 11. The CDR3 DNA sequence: TGTGCCAGCAGCCCAGCCGGGACAGCTCAAAATGAGCAGTTCTTC. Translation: CASSPAGTAQNEQFF.

CDR3 DNA: TGTGCCAGCAGCTTAAGTGGTGGCGGGCCAGAGACCCAGTACTTC. Translation gives CASSLSGGGPETQYF. J is TRBJ2-5 and V is TRBV7-3; D perhaps matches TRBD2 (5 bases). Trimming shortened V by 1 base and J by 4 bases, and 13 bases separated the two germline ends. This CDR3 has 15 amino acids. The V gene's germline CDR1 is SGHTA and CDR2 FQGTGA.

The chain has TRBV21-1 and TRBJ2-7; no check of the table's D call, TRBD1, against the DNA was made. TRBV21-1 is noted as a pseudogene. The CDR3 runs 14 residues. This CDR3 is CASSSRGASYEQYF. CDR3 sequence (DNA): TGTGCCAGCTCTTCTAGGGGCGCATCTTACGAGCAGTACTTC.

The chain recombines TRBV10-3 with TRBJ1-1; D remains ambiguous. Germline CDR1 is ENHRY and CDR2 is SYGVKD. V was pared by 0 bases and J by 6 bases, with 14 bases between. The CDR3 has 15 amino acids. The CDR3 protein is CAISESKGKGPEAFF. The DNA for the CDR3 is TGTGCCATCAGTGAGTCGAAGGGAAAAGGGCCTGAAGCTTTCTTT.